Presented here are 4 T cell receptor beta chains from one specimen sequenced in a study of CD8 T cells in Susac syndrome. A quantity of roughly 0.5 to 1 ug RNA underwent reverse transcription using random hexamers. Via MiXCR, TCRdb re-called the immunoSEQ multiplex PCR reads, giving one row per CDR3 protein. The sample lists 90,000 to 150,000 distinct CDR3 sequences, 93% occurring once. What was sequenced was CD4+ T cells from PBMCs. The receptors derive from a human donor with multiple sclerosis.

The chain links TRBV30 to TRBJ1-2; 9 positions match TRBD1. The CDR3 sequence is 13 residues long. The V gene end was trimmed by 0 bases and the J gene end by 13 bases; junction bases not matched to a gene: 9. CDR1 GTSNPN and CDR2 SVGIG come from the germline V gene (reference sequence). The CDR3 bases are TGTGCCTGGAGTGTAACGGGACAGGGCCTAATCACCTTC. It specifies CAWSVTGQGLITF.

This rearrangement joins TRBV19 to TRBJ2-3; 8 nucleotides align to TRBD1. Germline V gene sequence: CDR1 LNHDA, CDR2 SQIVND (reference sequence). Unmatched junction bases numbered 11, after V lost 7 bases and J lost 2 bases. This CDR3 has 16 residues. As DNA, the CDR3 is TGTGCCAGTACCTCCCGACAGGGGTCCTTCACAGATACGCAGTATTTT. This translates into CASTSRQGSFTDTQYF. Together with reference TRBV19 and TRBJ2-3, the CDR3 gives the full variable domain: DGGITQSPKYLFRKEGQNVTLSCEQNLNHDAMYWYRQDPGQGLRLIYYSQIVNDFQKGDIAEGYSVSREKKESFPLTVTSAQKNPTAFYLCASTSRQGSFTDTQYFGPGTRLTVL.

This clonotype was observed once. CDR3 protein: CASSAGQWVTEAFF. The CDR3 nucleotides are TGTGCCAGCAGCGCCGGACAGTGGGTCACTGAAGCTTTCTTT. The chain couples TRBV2 to TRBJ1-1; the D gene is possibly TRBD1 (6 bases). Germline CDR1 SNHLY, CDR2 FYNNEI. Between the trimmed V and J ends, which lost 6 bases and 4 bases, there was a span of 15 bases. CDR3 length equals 14 residues. The whole variable domain, filled in from reference TRBV2 and TRBJ1-1, reads EPEVTQTPSHQVTQMGQEVILRCVPISNHLYFYWYRQILGQKVEFLVSFYNNEISEKSEIFDDQFSVERPDGSNFTLKIRSTKLEDSAMYFCASSAGQWVTEAFFGQGTRLTVV.

The chain couples TRBV18 to TRBJ2-2, with 9 bases identical to TRBD1. This CDR3 comprises 17 residues. V lost 1 base and J lost 6; bases outside the gene matches: 9. Germline assignment: CDR1 KGHSH and CDR2 LQKENI. The CDR3 here is CASSPQRDRVFSGELFF. For the CDR3, the DNA is TGTGCCAGCTCACCACAAAGGGACAGGGTTTTTTCCGGGGAGCTGTTTTTT.